This T cell receptor (beta chain) comes out of a study of blood T cell repertoires in COVID-19. On this clone: This specimen includes other DNA sequences encoding the same CDR3.

Profiling relied on immunoSEQ multiplex PCR, and the TCRdb table lists in-frame clones only, not all of them. The profile covers about 180,000 clones, with about 81% appearing a single time and 12% taken by the ten largest. Sample: peripheral blood. The TCR sequence derives from an elderly woman with COVID-19, enrolled during active disease.

The CDR3 protein is CASSFGRTYEQYF. The CDR3 DNA reads as TGTGCCAGCAGTTTTGGCAGGACTTACGAGCAGTACTTC. The V call is TRBV28, the J call TRBJ2-7; the D gene is possibly TRBD2 (5 bases). The germline V gene has CDR1 MDHEN and CDR2 SYDVKM. V lost 3 bases and J lost 4, with 10 bases in between. CDR3 length: 13 amino acids.